The clone carrying this TCR beta chain was seen only a few times. The sample originates from a study of blood T cell repertoires in COVID-19. Study as a whole: The United States, Italy and Spain provided the acute and convalescent COVID-19 samples. In each case, the material was cDNA or gDNA derived from T cells, B-cell-depleted T cells, or PBMCs.

As originally analysed: Reference gene primer amplification gave estimated nucleated cell counts. Assay used: immunoSEQ multiplex PCR; TCRdb lists only in-frame clones, some missing. V and J calls and clone size follow that table, whereas D and trimming were derived from the DNA. This table holds about 120,000 clones, 65% to 90% found once. V lost 5 bases, J lost 4 bases, and 7 bases stayed unmatched. Germline loops: CDR1 LNHDA, CDR2 SQIVND (reference sequence). The CDR3 is made up of 15 amino acids. This rearrangement joins TRBV19 to TRBJ1-3; 8 bases map to TRBD1. The clonotype was recovered from a woman older than 75 with acute or convalescent COVID-19. The sequencing sample was made of peripheral blood. CDR3 in amino acids: CASSVMGTGGNTIYF. DNA of the CDR3: TGTGCCAGTAGTGTAATGGGGACAGGCGGAAACACCATATATTTT. Full variable domain (remainder filled in from reference TRBV19 and TRBJ1-3): DGGITQSPKYLFRKEGQNVTLSCEQNLNHDAMYWYRQDPGQGLRLIYYSQIVNDFQKGDIAEGYSVSREKKESFPLTVTSAQKNPTAFYLCASSVMGTGGNTIYFGEGSWLTVV.